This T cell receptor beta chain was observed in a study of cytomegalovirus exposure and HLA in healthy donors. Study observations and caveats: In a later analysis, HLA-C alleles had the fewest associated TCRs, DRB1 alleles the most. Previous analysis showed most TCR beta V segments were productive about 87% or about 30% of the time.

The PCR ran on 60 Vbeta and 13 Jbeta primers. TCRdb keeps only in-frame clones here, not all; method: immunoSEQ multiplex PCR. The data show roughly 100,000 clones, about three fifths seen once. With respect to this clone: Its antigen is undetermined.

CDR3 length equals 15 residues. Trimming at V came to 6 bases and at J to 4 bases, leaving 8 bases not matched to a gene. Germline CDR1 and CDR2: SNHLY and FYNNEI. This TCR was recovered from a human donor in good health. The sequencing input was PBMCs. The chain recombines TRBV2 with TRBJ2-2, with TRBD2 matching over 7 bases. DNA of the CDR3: TGTGCCAGCAGCCTCCTCCGGGGGGTCACCGGGGAGCTGTTTTTT. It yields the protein CASSLLRGVTGELFF.